This T cell receptor (beta chain) stems from a study of T cell responses to AZD1222 COVID-19 vaccine. Trimming cost V 4 bases and J 2 bases; bases outside gene matches: 13. The CDR3 loop spans 18 amino acids. CDR1 and CDR2 from the germline V gene are MGHDK and SYGVNS. In the case of this clone: Its specificity is not known.

General observations from the study: Regions 160-218 and 743-854 held dominance among vaccine-associated CD4 TCRs, which spanned spike. Baseline seropositivity occurred in only a handful of AZD1222 recipients. The donor cohort was predominantly white British with a female majority, and clonal diversity may have been underestimated.

TCRdb keeps only in-frame clones here, not all; method: immunoSEQ multiplex PCR. The sample holds more than 85,000 clones, 70% to 90% seen once. Sequences were derived from peripheral blood, sampled on day 0 of AZD1222 vaccination. The receptor comes from an adult in good health. The chain carries TRBV25-1 and TRBJ2-7; TRBD1 matches 11 bases. This chain's CDR3 is CASSAFPGQGVTAYEQYF. The CDR3 DNA reads as TGTGCCAGCAGTGCTTTCCCGGGACAGGGGGTTACCGCCTACGAGCAGTACTTC.